Listed below are T cell receptor beta chains from one sample, sequenced in a study of cytomegalovirus exposure and HLA in healthy donors. This table comes from immunoSEQ multiplex PCR, and its TCRdb copy is limited to in-frame clones, with some not included. The sample lists some 56,000 clones, roughly 83% occurring once. The sequencing input was PBMCs. Receptor source: a human donor in good health. CDR3s include the opening cysteine and the closing phenylalanine or tryptophan. The D gene is left open where the match is weak. Clone size is stated in some rows and not others, as once, few, many or a class when expanded.

d_call,v_call,j_call,cdr3_length,clone_size,cdr3_nt,cdr3_aa
.,TRBV4-1,TRBJ2-2,18,few,TGCGCCAGCAGCCAAGATTGGGCCCCCCATCGGAACACCGGGGAGCTGTTTTTT,CASSQDWAPHRNTGELFF
TRBD1,TRBV2,TRBJ1-2,15,.,TGTGCCAGTAGGCTCGGCGGGACAGGGGACTATGGCTACACCTTC,CASRLGGTGDYGYTF
.,TRBV28,TRBJ1-5,13,.,TGTGCCAGCAGTGGCGGTAGCAATCAGCCCCAGCATTTT,CASSGGSNQPQHF
.,TRBV7-9,TRBJ2-3,15,.,TGTGCCAGCAGCGCCCAGGGTTGGGACACAGATACGCAGTATTTT,CASSAQGWDTDTQYF
.,TRBV19,TRBJ1-1,12,.,TGTGCCAGTAGTATAGCCAGCACTGAAGCTTTCTTT,CASSIASTEAFF
TRBD1,TRBV5-5,TRBJ1-2,16,once,TGTGCCAGCAGCTGGGGTGGCCAGGGGGCTTTGTATGGCTACACCTTC,CASSWGGQGALYGYTF
.,TRBV4-3,TRBJ2-3,14,.,TGCGCCAGCAGCCAAGCCGGGGATGCAGATACGCAGTATTTT,CASSQAGDADTQYF
.,TRBV7-2,TRBJ2-6,16,.,TGTGCCAGCAGCTTACAGGGTCTCTCTGGGGCCAACGTCCTGACTTTC,CASSLQGLSGANVLTF
.,TRBV30,TRBJ1-4,16,once,TGTGCCTGGAGACGGCGGGGAATCGCTGGTAATGAAAAACTGTTTTTT,CAWRRRGIAGNEKLFF
.,TRBV29-1,TRBJ2-3,12,.,TGCACCACCACAGAAAGCACAGATACGCAGTATTTT,CTTTESTDTQYF
.,TRBV4-1,TRBJ2-2,16,once,TGCGCCAGCAGCCAGAGGGCGCGGGAATACACCGGGGAGCTGTTTTTT,CASSQRAREYTGELFF